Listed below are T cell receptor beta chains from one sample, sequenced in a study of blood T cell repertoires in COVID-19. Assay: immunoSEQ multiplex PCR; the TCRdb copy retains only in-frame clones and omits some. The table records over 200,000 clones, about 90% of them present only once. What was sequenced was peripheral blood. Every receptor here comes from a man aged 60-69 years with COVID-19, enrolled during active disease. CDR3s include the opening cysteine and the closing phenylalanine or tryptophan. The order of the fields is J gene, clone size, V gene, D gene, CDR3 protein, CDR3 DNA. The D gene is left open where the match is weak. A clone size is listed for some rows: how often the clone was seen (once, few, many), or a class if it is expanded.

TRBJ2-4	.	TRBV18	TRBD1	CASSPAARGRSKNIQYF	TGTGCCAGCTCACCAGCGGCCAGGGGGAGATCGAAAAACATTCAGTACTTC
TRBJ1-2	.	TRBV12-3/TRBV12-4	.	CASSPGLSYTF	TGTGCCAGCAGCCCGGGACTAAGCTACACCTTC
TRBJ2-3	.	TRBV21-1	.	CASAASGVSTDTQYF	TGTGCCAGCGCCGCAAGCGGGGTTAGCACAGATACGCAGTATTTT
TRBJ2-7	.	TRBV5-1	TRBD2	CASSPGMGLPYEQYF	TGCGCCAGCAGCCCAGGGATGGGACTACCCTACGAGCAGTACTTC
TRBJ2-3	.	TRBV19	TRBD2	CASSRLAGGSTDTQYF	TGTGCCAGTAGTCGACTAGCGGGGGGGAGCACAGATACGCAGTATTTT
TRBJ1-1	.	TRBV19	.	CASSIGKQPNTEAFF	TGTGCCAGTAGTATAGGCAAACAACCAAACACTGAAGCTTTCTTT
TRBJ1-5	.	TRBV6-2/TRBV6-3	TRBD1	CASSFRTGWYQPQHF	TGTGCCAGCAGTTTCCGGACAGGGTGGTATCAGCCCCAGCATTTT
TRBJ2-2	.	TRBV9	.	CASSESLGSGKVWDSGELFF	TGTGCCAGCAGCGAATCTCTGGGGTCAGGGAAGGTTTGGGACTCCGGGGAGCTGTTTTTT
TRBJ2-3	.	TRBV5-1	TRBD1	CASSPGQGNTDTQYF	TGCGCCAGCAGCCCGGGACAGGGAAACACAGATACGCAGTATTTT
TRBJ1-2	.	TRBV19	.	CASRTAEKHGYTF	TGTGCCAGTAGAACAGCGGAAAAGCATGGCTACACCTTC
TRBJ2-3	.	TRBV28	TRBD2	CASTISGRGGTDTQYF	TGTGCCAGCACCATCAGCGGGAGAGGTGGCACAGATACGCAGTATTTT
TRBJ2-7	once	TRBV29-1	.	CSVEDHTYEQYF	TGCAGCGTTGAAGATCACACATACGAGCAGTACTTC